The next 6 T cell receptor beta chains were all read from a single sample in a study of human T cells and chemical hapten exposure. Regarding time point: pre-sensitization, week 0. This sample's treatment: therapeutic diphenylcyclopropenone sensitization with weekly scalp DPC. TCRdb re-called the RACE reads through MiXCR, storing one row per CDR3 protein. Of tens of thousands of distinct CDR3 sequences listed, around 7% were seen once; the top ten hold 1.5% to 2%. The sequencing used whole blood, collected in connection with sensitization to the hapten diphenylcyclopropenone (DPC). These receptors originate from a woman between 25 and 40 years old with alopecia areata. Some clones in this sample may be carry-over from other donors' samples.

This clonotype was detected ten times or more. The V and J genes are TRBV29-1 and TRBJ1-1; 7 bases are shared with TRBD1. From germline, CDR1 is SQVTM and CDR2 ANQGSEA. CDR3 length equals 12 residues. V dropped 7 bases and J dropped 3; count of bases not matched to a gene: 5. The CDR3 loop reads CSAGDSDTEAFF. CDR3 DNA sequence: TGCAGCGCAGGGGACAGTGACACTGAAGCTTTCTTT.

This clonotype appeared many times. The chain uses TRBV5-1 and TRBJ2-1, with D tentatively TRBD1 (5 bases). Germline assignment: CDR1 SGHRS and CDR2 YFSETQ. V was pared by 0 bases and J by 3 bases, with 10 bases between. This CDR3 is built from 15 residues. In DNA, the CDR3 is TGCGCCAGCAGCTTGGCCTCAGACAGCTACAATGAGCAGTTCTTC. This codes for CASSLASDSYNEQFF.

There are many counts of this clonotype. This chain joins TRBV3-1 and TRBJ1-2; weak D call: TRBD1 (6 bases). CDR1 LGHDT and CDR2 YNNKEL come from the germline V gene (reference sequence). Trimming removed 5 bases from V and 3 bases from J, with 16 bases in between. This CDR3 region has 15 residues. As DNA, the CDR3 is TGTGCCAGCAGCGTCGGGGGGGCTCAAGACTATGGCTACACCTTC. Translated, it gives CASSVGGAQDYGYTF.

This clonotype has ten or more counts. The chain has TRBV12-3 or TRBV12-4 and TRBJ1-1; D unclear. This CDR3 has 12 amino acids. V shed 5 bases and J shed 0 bases, with 4 bases lying between them. The DNA for the CDR3 is TGTGCCAGCAGTAAGATGAACACTGAAGCTTTCTTT. Translating gives CASSKMNTEAFF.

This clonotype was detected ten times or more. This chain links TRBV20-1 with TRBJ2-3; D is ambiguous. CDR3 length: 13 residues. Germline V lookup: CDR1 DFQATT, CDR2 SNEGSKA (reference sequence). Trimming took off 3 bases at V and 1 base at J, with 8 bases between the two ends. In DNA form, the CDR3 reads TGCAGTGCTAGCGTTCCCGGCACAGATACGCAGTATTTT. Residues: CSASVPGTDTQYF.

The J gene is TRBJ2-1, the V gene TRBV23-1; TRBD2 aligns across 7 bases. TRBV23-1 is noted as an ORF with a role that remains uncertain. V gave up 0 bases and J gave up 8 bases; unmatched junction bases: 13. CDR3 length equals 17 residues. CDR3 sequence: CASSQSSIGGRADEQFF. The CDR3 DNA sequence: TGCGCCAGCAGTCAATCAAGTATCGGGGGGAGAGCGGATGAGCAGTTCTTC.